The TCR beta chain described here comes from a study of monozygotic twins with inflammatory bowel disease. One entry per CDR3 protein, without DNA, is what TCRdb gives after re-calling the 5' RACE reads. The sample totals over 130,000 distinct CDR3 sequences; its top ten clones hold roughly 2.5%. CDR1 is SGHRS and CDR2 is YFSETQ in the germline V gene. The CDR3 covers 15 residues. The sequencing sample was made of blood. The TCR originated in a human donor with ulcerative colitis or Crohn's disease, or a healthy co-twin of an affected twin (not recorded which). The chain couples TRBV5-1 to TRBJ2-4; checking the TCRdb D call of TRBD1 is not possible without DNA. This CDR3 is CASSNPGPMGNIQYF.